This TCR beta chain was identified in a study of blood T cell repertoires in COVID-19. Study-level information: Acute and convalescent COVID-19 specimens originated in the United States, Italy and Spain.

The data were produced by immunoSEQ multiplex PCR, yet TCRdb's version contains in-frame clones alone and is incomplete. The data show some 270,000 clones, with around 89% seen just once and under 2.5% held by the top ten. The germline gives CDR1 SGHRS, CDR2 YFSETQ. The CDR3 spans 11 residues. V lost 3 bases to trimming and J lost 11 bases, with 10 bases between them. Specimen: peripheral blood. The V and J genes are TRBV5-1 and TRBJ2-3, with D possibly being TRBD1 (6 bases). The receptor was derived from an older woman with COVID-19, enrolled during active disease. The CDR3 DNA is TGCGCCAGCAGCTGGGGGCTGGGGCAGTATTTT. It encodes CASSWGLGQYF.